This is a list of T cell receptor beta chains from one sample in a study of early T cells in non-severe SARS-CoV-2 infection. One entry per CDR3 protein, called by TCRdb with MiXCR from the 5' RACE reads. Among about 71,000 distinct CDR3 sequences, roughly 13% were seen once, and the ten largest hold about an eighth. Sequences were obtained from whole blood. These receptors originate from an adult who was a healthcare worker with PCR-confirmed SARS-CoV-2 infection or an uninfected control (not recorded which). The CDR3 runs from the conserved cysteine through the conserved F or W. The D gene is left open where the match is weak. The size field is filled for only some rows; it gives once, few, many or a size class.

v_call	clone_size	j_call	d_call	cdr3_aa	cdr3_nt
TRBV20-1	many	TRBJ2-7	.	CSAHPLGGFSYEQYF	TGCAGTGCCCACCCCCTTGGGGGCTTCTCCTACGAGCAGTACTTC
TRBV7-2	.	TRBJ1-6	.	CASSQGPDSPLHF	TGTGCCAGCAGTCAGGGGCCCGATTCACCCCTCCACTTT
TRBV29-1	many	TRBJ1-2	.	CSVMTGTGGYTF	TGCAGCGTTATGACCGGGACCGGTGGCTACACCTTC
TRBV5-1	few	TRBJ2-3	.	CASSIDLTSTDTQYF	TGCGCCAGCAGCATAGACTTGACTAGCACAGATACGCAGTATTTT
TRBV2	many	TRBJ1-5	.	CASRREPQPQHF	TGTGCCAGCAGGAGGGAGCCCCAGCCCCAGCATTTT
TRBV28	.	TRBJ2-7	TRBD1	CASGDRGPHEQYF	TGTGCCAGCGGGGACAGGGGGCCCCACGAGCAGTACTTC
TRBV12-3/TRBV12-4	many	TRBJ2-1	.	CASSSTGSYNEQFF	TGTGCCAGCAGTTCGACAGGTTCCTACAATGAGCAGTTCTTC
TRBV6-6	.	TRBJ1-1	.	CASSFLVDTEAFF	TGTGCCAGCAGTTTTCTGGTTGACACTGAAGCTTTCTTT
TRBV29-1	.	TRBJ1-1	.	CSVKPQGITEAFF	TGCAGCGTGAAACCTCAGGGAATCACTGAAGCTTTCTTT
TRBV30	.	TRBJ2-3	.	CAWSASTDTQYF	TGTGCCTGGAGTGCTTCCACAGATACGCAGTATTTT
TRBV5-4	.	TRBJ2-2	.	CASSFDLDPGELFF	TGTGCCAGCAGCTTTGATTTAGACCCCGGGGAGCTGTTTTTT
TRBV6-5	.	TRBJ1-6	TRBD1	CASSSGTDSPLHF	TGTGCCAGCAGTTCCGGGACAGATTCACCCCTCCACTTT